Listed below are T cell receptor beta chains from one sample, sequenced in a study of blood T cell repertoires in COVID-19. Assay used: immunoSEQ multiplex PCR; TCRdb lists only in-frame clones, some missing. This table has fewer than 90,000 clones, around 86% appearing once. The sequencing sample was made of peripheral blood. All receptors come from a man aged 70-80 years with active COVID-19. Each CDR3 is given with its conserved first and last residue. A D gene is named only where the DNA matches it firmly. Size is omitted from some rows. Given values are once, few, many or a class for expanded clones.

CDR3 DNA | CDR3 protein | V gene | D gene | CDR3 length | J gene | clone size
TGTGCCAGCAGTTTACGCGTCCCACCTGGCTACACCTTC | CASSLRVPPGYTF | TRBV28 | . | 13 | TRBJ1-2 | .
TGTGCCAGCAGACACGAGGACAGCTACGAGCAGTACTTC | CASRHEDSYEQYF | TRBV5-4 | . | 13 | TRBJ2-7 | .
TGTGCCAGCTCACCCAGGCGGGGGGAGCCAACTAATGAAAAACTGTTTTTT | CASSPRRGEPTNEKLFF | TRBV18 | . | 17 | TRBJ1-4 | once
TGTGCCAGCAGTGGACGGACTAGCGGCAACTACAATGAGCAGTTCTTC | CASSGRTSGNYNEQFF | TRBV2 | TRBD2 | 16 | TRBJ2-1 | .
TGTGCCAGCAGGCCCACTAGCGGGAGAGATACGCAGTATTTT | CASRPTSGRDTQYF | TRBV2 | TRBD2 | 14 | TRBJ2-3 | .
TGTGCCAGTAGTACTGGACTAGCGGGAAGGTACGAGCAGTACTTC | CASSTGLAGRYEQYF | TRBV19 | TRBD2 | 15 | TRBJ2-7 | .
TGTGCCAGCAGCCAAGCGGGGGGGCCCCGGGGGAATCAGCCCCAGCATTTT | CASSQAGGPRGNQPQHF | TRBV3-1/TRBV3-2 | . | 17 | TRBJ1-5 | few
TGTGCCAGCTCACCCCTTGGGGGACAGGGCTACAATGAGCAGTTCTTC | CASSPLGGQGYNEQFF | TRBV18 | TRBD1 | 16 | TRBJ2-1 | once
TGTGCCAGCTCACCAGTCGGGAGGGCGGGCGAGCAGTACTTC | CASSPVGRAGEQYF | TRBV18 | TRBD2 | 14 | TRBJ2-7 | .
TGCGCCAGCAGCCAAGTGGACAGGGATGAGGAAAAACTGTTTTTT | CASSQVDRDEEKLFF | TRBV4-1 | TRBD1 | 15 | TRBJ1-4 | many
TGTGCCAGCACCCGGGCGGGCGGGAGGCCAGATACGCAGTATTTT | CASTRAGGRPDTQYF | TRBV5-4 | TRBD2 | 15 | TRBJ2-3 | .
TGTGCCAGCAGTTATGGGAGCCGCAACACCGGGGAGCTGTTTTTT | CASSYGSRNTGELFF | TRBV6-6 | . | 15 | TRBJ2-2 | .
TGTGCCAGTAGTATCTCAGCGGGAGGCCGAGAGACCCAGTACTTC | CASSISAGGRETQYF | TRBV19 | TRBD2 | 15 | TRBJ2-5 | .
TGCGCCACCGACCCCGGGGTCTATGGCTACACCTTC | CATDPGVYGYTF | TRBV5-1 | . | 12 | TRBJ1-2 | .
TGCGCCAGCAGTTGGAGCGGGAGTGGGGCAGATACGCAGTATTTT | CASSWSGSGADTQYF | TRBV5-1 | TRBD2 | 15 | TRBJ2-3 | .
TGTGCCTGGAGCCAGGGGGCCGGGGGCTACACCTTC | CAWSQGAGGYTF | TRBV30 | TRBD1 | 12 | TRBJ1-2 | .
TGTGCCAGCAGCTTGCCCGGGTTCTCCTACGAGCAGTACTTC | CASSLPGFSYEQYF | TRBV5-5 | . | 14 | TRBJ2-7 | .
TGTGCCAGCAGCATACCCCGGGGACTGGGTGGTGGGCAGTTCTTC | CASSIPRGLGGGQFF | TRBV5-6 | . | 15 | TRBJ2-1 | .
TGTGCCAGCAGCACTCTAGCGGGAGTGTCCCTTGAGCAGTTCTTC | CASSTLAGVSLEQFF | TRBV6-5 | TRBD2 | 15 | TRBJ2-1 | once
TGTGCCAGCAGCGTAGGGGGCAGCACTAACTATGGCTACACCTTC | CASSVGGSTNYGYTF | TRBV9 | . | 15 | TRBJ1-2 | .
TGTGCCAGCAGCCCCCGGGACAGGGGATTCAATGAGCAGTTCTTC | CASSPRDRGFNEQFF | TRBV11-2 | TRBD1 | 15 | TRBJ2-1 | .
TGTGCCAGCAGTGACTCCGACAGGGGCGGCTATGGCTACACCTTC | CASSDSDRGGYGYTF | TRBV25-1 | TRBD1 | 15 | TRBJ1-2 | .
TGCAGTGCTAGTCCTAGCACAGATACGCAGTATTTT | CSASPSTDTQYF | TRBV20-1 | . | 12 | TRBJ2-3 | .
TGTGCCTGGTGGCCGACTAGCGGGAGTGAGCAGTTCTTC | CAWWPTSGSEQFF | TRBV30 | TRBD2 | 13 | TRBJ2-1 | .
TGCAGCGTGGACACCCCCGGGGGTGAGCAGTTCTTC | CSVDTPGGEQFF | TRBV29-1 | . | 12 | TRBJ2-1 | .
TGCGCCAGCCGACTAGCGGAGAACACCGGGGAGCTGTTTTTT | CASRLAENTGELFF | TRBV5-1 | TRBD2 | 14 | TRBJ2-2 | .
TGTGCCACCGCCCTGGGGCTAGCGGCCCCAAATGAGCAGTTCTTC | CATALGLAAPNEQFF | TRBV6-5 | TRBD2 | 15 | TRBJ2-1 | .
TGTGCCAGCACCCCGTCCGGGGATGAGCAGTTCTTC | CASTPSGDEQFF | TRBV5-6 | . | 12 | TRBJ2-1 | .
TGTGCCAGCAGTTACGAGGCGGGAGAGGGGGATACGCAGTATTTT | CASSYEAGEGDTQYF | TRBV6-5 | TRBD2 | 15 | TRBJ2-3 | .
TGTGCCAGCAGTTCCAACACAGATACGCAGTATTTT | CASSSNTDTQYF | TRBV6-2/TRBV6-3 | . | 12 | TRBJ2-3 | .
TGCGCCAGCAGCCGGGGGACGAACAGGGACTATGGCTACACCTTC | CASSRGTNRDYGYTF | TRBV4-3 | . | 15 | TRBJ1-2 | .
TGCGCCAGCAGCCACCGACTAGCGGGAGGAGGAGATACGCAGTATTTT | CASSHRLAGGGDTQYF | TRBV4-1 | TRBD2 | 16 | TRBJ2-3 | .
TGTGCCAGCAGCTTAGTCGCGGGAGCCGGGGAGACCCAGTACTTC | CASSLVAGAGETQYF | TRBV7-2 | TRBD2 | 15 | TRBJ2-5 | .
TGTGCCAGCAGCCCCGCGAATGAGCAGTTCTTC | CASSPANEQFF | TRBV7-2 | . | 11 | TRBJ2-1 | .
TGTGCCAGCAGCCGAGGACTAGCGGGAGGGGGGACTCGGGAGACCCAGTACTTC | CASSRGLAGGGTRETQYF | TRBV3-1/TRBV3-2 | TRBD2 | 18 | TRBJ2-5 | once
TGTGCCAGCAGCGCCCGACAGGGGGCGAGCACTGAAGCTTTCTTT | CASSARQGASTEAFF | TRBV21-1 | . | 15 | TRBJ1-1 | .
TGTGCCAGCAGTTTATCCCACGGACTAGGGTCGGTTGATGAGACCCAGTACTTC | CASSLSHGLGSVDETQYF | TRBV28 | TRBD2 | 18 | TRBJ2-5 | .
TGTGCCAGCAGCCAACCGGCCCGGGGGGAGCAGTACTTC | CASSQPARGEQYF | TRBV3-1/TRBV3-2 | . | 13 | TRBJ2-7 | once
TGTGCCAGCAGCTTACCGGGAGGCGAGCAGTACTTC | CASSLPGGEQYF | TRBV7-9 | TRBD2 | 12 | TRBJ2-7 | .
TGTGCCAGCAGCTTAGCACTAAGTGGCGCAGATACGCAGTATTTT | CASSLALSGADTQYF | TRBV7-2 | . | 15 | TRBJ2-3 | .
TGCGCCAGCAGCTTGGGGGCTAGCGGGCCCTACAATGAGCAGTTCTTC | CASSLGASGPYNEQFF | TRBV5-1 | TRBD2 | 16 | TRBJ2-1 | .
TGTGCCAGTAGTCTGACCGGGACTCAGCCCTATGGCTACACCTTC | CASSLTGTQPYGYTF | TRBV19 | . | 15 | TRBJ1-2 | few
TGTGCCAGCAGTCCCGCGGGTGAGCAGTTCTTC | CASSPAGEQFF | TRBV12-3/TRBV12-4 | . | 11 | TRBJ2-1 | .
TGTGCCAGCAGTTACGTGGGGGGGTACACAGATACGCAGTATTTT | CASSYVGGYTDTQYF | TRBV6-5 | TRBD2 | 15 | TRBJ2-3 | .
TGTGCCACCAGTGATTCGGGAGTTACAGATACGCAGTATTTT | CATSDSGVTDTQYF | TRBV24-1 | . | 14 | TRBJ2-3 | .
TGTGCCAGCAGTTTTGCGGGCAATCAGCCCCAGCATTTT | CASSFAGNQPQHF | TRBV12-3/TRBV12-4 | . | 13 | TRBJ1-5 | .
TGTGCCAGCAGTTTGGGGACTAGCGGCTACGAGCAGTACTTC | CASSLGTSGYEQYF | TRBV27 | TRBD2 | 14 | TRBJ2-7 | .
TGTGCCAGCAGCTTAGCGGCTAGCGGGGCCTCCTACGAGCAGTACTTC | CASSLAASGASYEQYF | TRBV7-2 | TRBD2 | 16 | TRBJ2-7 | once
TGTGCCAGCAGCCAAGGGCGCGGGAGGGGCACAGATACGCAGTATTTT | CASSQGRGRGTDTQYF | TRBV3-1/TRBV3-2 | TRBD2 | 16 | TRBJ2-3 | once
TGTGCCAGCTCACCAGGTGGGGGCAGCGCGGCAGATACGCAGTATTTT | CASSPGGGSAADTQYF | TRBV18 | . | 16 | TRBJ2-3 | .
TGTGCCATCAGTGAGGCAGGGGGCCTCACTGAAGCTTTCTTT | CAISEAGGLTEAFF | TRBV10-3 | TRBD1 | 14 | TRBJ1-1 | once
TGCGCCAGCAAACAGGGAACGTTTCGTGCAGATACGCAGTATTTT | CASKQGTFRADTQYF | TRBV5-1 | . | 15 | TRBJ2-3 | .
TGTGCCAGCAGCCCCCCGGGGGCCGGGGAGCTGTTTTTT | CASSPPGAGELFF | TRBV12-3/TRBV12-4 | . | 13 | TRBJ2-2 | once
TGCAGTGCTAGTGGGGGGGGCAGTTCACCCCTCCACTTT | CSASGGGSSPLHF | TRBV20-1 | . | 13 | TRBJ1-6 | .
TGTGCCAGCAGCAAGGGACTAGCGGGGTGGGGCAATGAGCAGTTCTTC | CASSKGLAGWGNEQFF | TRBV9 | TRBD2 | 16 | TRBJ2-1 | .